The T cell receptor (beta chain) under discussion was sequenced for a study of T cells in Graves' hyperthyroidism and ophthalmopathy. Study outcomes and limitations: The model anticipated ophthalmopathy a median around six months pre-onset. A model of 13 V-J pairs discriminated ophthalmopathy from stable hyperthyroidism.

The CDR3 regions of TCR beta were amplified from RNA transcripts. The study used the HTBI primer set for a first-round RT-PCR of the TCR CDR3. TCRdb reprocessed the multiplex PCR reads with MiXCR, giving one entry per CDR3 protein. The sample holds approximately 720,000 distinct CDR3 sequences; 18% are singletons and the top ten take 16%. Blood was sampled at initial diagnosis of hyperthyroidism, prior to onset of any ophthalmopathy symptoms. The CDR3 spans 11 residues. Germline CDR1 and CDR2: DFQATT and SNEGSKA (reference sequence). V lost 6 bases and J lost 6, with 11 bases in between. This clonotype was counted at least ten times. No antigen is known for it.

This TCR came from a woman aged 50 to 60 with Graves' hyperthyroidism that later progressed to Graves' ophthalmopathy. The gene calls are TRBV20-1 and TRBJ1-2; D possibly corresponds to TRBD1 (5 bases). Sample: blood. CDR3 sequence (DNA): TGCAGTGCCGCGCAGGGCGATGGCTACACCTTC. Translating it yields CSAAQGDGYTF.